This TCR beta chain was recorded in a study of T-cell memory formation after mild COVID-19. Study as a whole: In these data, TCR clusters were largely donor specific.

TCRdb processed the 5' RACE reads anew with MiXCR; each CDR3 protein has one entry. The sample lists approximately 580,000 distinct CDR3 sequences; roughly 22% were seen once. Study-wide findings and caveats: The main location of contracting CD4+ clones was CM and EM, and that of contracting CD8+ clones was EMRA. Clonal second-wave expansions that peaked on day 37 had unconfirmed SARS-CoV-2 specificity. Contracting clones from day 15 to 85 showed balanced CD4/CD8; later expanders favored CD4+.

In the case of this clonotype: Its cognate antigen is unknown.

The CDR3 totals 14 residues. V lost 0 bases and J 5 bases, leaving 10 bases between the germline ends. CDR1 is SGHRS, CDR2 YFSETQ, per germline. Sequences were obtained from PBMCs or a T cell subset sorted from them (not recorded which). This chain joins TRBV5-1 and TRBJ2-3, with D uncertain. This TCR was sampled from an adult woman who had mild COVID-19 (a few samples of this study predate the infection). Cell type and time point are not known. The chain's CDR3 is CASSLGSRGDTQYF. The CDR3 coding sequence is TGCGCCAGCAGCTTGGGGTCTCGAGGAGATACGCAGTATTTT.